These 9 T cell receptor beta chains share one sample of origin, sequenced in a study of shared clonotypes between healthy human individuals. CD8 cells regarded as naive lacked CD45RO, were positively chosen for CCR7, and omitted terminally differentiated effector memory CD45RA+ cells. The method was immunoSEQ multiplex PCR; TCRdb's version includes in-frame clones alone and lacks a portion of them. The table lists about 590,000 clones, nearly 97% of them singletons. The sample consisted of naive CD8+ T cells sorted from blood. Receptors originate from a woman aged 30 to 39 in good health.

J is TRBJ1-5 and V is TRBV19; D is ambiguous. Trimming left V 6 bases short and J 3 bases short, with 18 bases between. The germline V gene encodes CDR1 LNHDA and CDR2 SQIVND (reference sequence). The CDR3 spans 16 residues. The CDR3 here is CASRSAGDFANQPQHF. CDR3 sequence (DNA): TGTGCCAGTAGATCGGCGGGAGATTTCGCCAATCAGCCCCAGCATTTT.

The rearrangement joins TRBV2 to TRBJ2-5, with 7 bases aligning to TRBD2. The CDR3 length is 14 residues. The V gene's germline CDR1 is SNHLY and CDR2 FYNNEI. After removal of 5 bases from V and 2 bases from J, the junction contained 5 bases not matched to a gene. In nucleotides, the CDR3 is TGTGCCAGCAGTTTAATTAGCGGGCAAGAGACCCAGTACTTC. This translates into CASSLISGQETQYF.

This clone has just one count. The V and J genes are TRBV28 and TRBJ1-1; D uncertain. In germline, CDR1 is MDHEN, CDR2 SYDVKM. Trimming pared 6 bases from V and 4 bases from J, leaving 12 bases between. CDR3 length: 13 amino acids. CDR3 bases: TGTGCCAGCAGCACCAAAGATTTCACTGAAGCTTTCTTT. This sequence encodes CASSTKDFTEAFF.

V is TRBV6-1 and J is TRBJ1-5, with 8 bases fitting TRBD1. V was pared by 8 bases and J by 7 bases, with 10 bases of the junction left unmatched. Germline CDR1 MNHNS, CDR2 SASEGT. The length of the CDR3 is 14 residues. The CDR3 DNA follows: TGTGCCAGCTCAAGGACAGGGATTGGACAGCCCCAGCATTTT. Encoded protein: CASSRTGIGQPQHF.

Points on this clone: Other DNA sequences in the same sample also yield this CDR3. The V gene is TRBV9, the J gene TRBJ2-1; 8 nucleotides align to TRBD2. Trimming at V came to 3 bases and at J to 2 bases, leaving 7 bases not matched to a gene. The CDR3 spans 16 residues. Germline V gene lookup returns CDR1 SGDLS and CDR2 YYNGEE. DNA for the CDR3: TGTGCCAGCAGCGGGTTGGCGGGAGGCGCCTACAATGAGCAGTTCTTC. Its protein product is CASSGLAGGAYNEQFF.

The chain uses TRBV28 and TRBJ2-7; D unresolved. V dropped 7 bases and J dropped 2 bases, with 15 bases sitting between them. CDR1 is MDHEN, CDR2 SYDVKM, per germline. CDR3 length equals 14 residues. The CDR3 here is CASNSRTVPYEQYF. The CDR3 DNA is TGTGCCAGCAACTCGCGGACGGTCCCCTACGAGCAGTACTTC.

The chain couples TRBV16 to TRBJ1-2; TRBD1 is a possible D gene (5 bases). V shed 0 bases and J shed 3 bases, with 11 bases lying between them. CDR3 length: 15 residues. CDR1 KGHSY and CDR2 FQNENV come from the germline V gene. The DNA for the CDR3 is TGTGCCAGCAGCCAATCTTCCGGGGGGGACTATGGCTACACCTTC. It encodes CASSQSSGGDYGYTF.

V usage is TRBV27 and J usage is TRBJ2-3; 8 nucleotides line up with TRBD2. The ends lost 0 bases at V and 4 bases at J; junction bases unmatched: 9. Germline V gives CDR1 MNHEY, CDR2 SMNVEV (reference sequence). This CDR3 region has 17 residues. CDR3 coding DNA: TGTGCCAGCAGTTTATCTAGCGGGATAGAACAGTCAGATACGCAGTATTTT. Encoded protein: CASSLSSGIEQSDTQYF.

V is TRBV13 and J is TRBJ2-5; D assignment may be TRBD1 or TRBD2 (5 bases each). The germline CDR1 and CDR2 sequences are PRHDT and FYEKMQ (reference sequence). Trimming took 3 bases from V and 11 from J, leaving 13 bases between them. The CDR3 is made up of 12 amino acids. Here the CDR3 reads CASSFNRGQQYF. CDR3 DNA sequence: TGTGCCAGCAGCTTCAACCGGGGCCAGCAGTACTTC.